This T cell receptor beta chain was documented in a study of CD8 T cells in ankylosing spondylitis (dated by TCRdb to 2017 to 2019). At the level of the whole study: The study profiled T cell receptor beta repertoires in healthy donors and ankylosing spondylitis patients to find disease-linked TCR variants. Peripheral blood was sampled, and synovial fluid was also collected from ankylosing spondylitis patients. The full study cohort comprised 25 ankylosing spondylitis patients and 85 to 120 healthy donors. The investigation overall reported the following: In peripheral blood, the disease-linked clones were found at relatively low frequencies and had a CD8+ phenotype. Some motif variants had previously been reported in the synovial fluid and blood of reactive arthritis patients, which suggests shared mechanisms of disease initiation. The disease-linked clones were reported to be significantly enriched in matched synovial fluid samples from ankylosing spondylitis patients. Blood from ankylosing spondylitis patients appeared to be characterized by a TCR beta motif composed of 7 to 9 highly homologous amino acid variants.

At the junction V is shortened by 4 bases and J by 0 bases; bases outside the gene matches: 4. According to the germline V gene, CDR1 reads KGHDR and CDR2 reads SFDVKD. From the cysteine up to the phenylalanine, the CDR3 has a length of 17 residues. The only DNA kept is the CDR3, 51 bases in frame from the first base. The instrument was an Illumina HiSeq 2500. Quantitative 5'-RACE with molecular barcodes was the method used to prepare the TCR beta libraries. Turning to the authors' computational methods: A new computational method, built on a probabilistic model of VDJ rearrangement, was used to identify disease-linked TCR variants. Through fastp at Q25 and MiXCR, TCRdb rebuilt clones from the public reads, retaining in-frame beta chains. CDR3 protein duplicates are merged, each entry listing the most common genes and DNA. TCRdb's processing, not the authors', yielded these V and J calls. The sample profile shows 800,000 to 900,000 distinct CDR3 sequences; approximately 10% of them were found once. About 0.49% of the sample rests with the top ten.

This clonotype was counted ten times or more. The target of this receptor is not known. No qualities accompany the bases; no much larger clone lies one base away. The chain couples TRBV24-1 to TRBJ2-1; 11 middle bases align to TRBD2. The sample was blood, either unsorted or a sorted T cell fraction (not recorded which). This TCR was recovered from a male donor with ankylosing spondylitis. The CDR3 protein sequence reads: CATSEPGLAGSYNEQFF. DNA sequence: TGTGCCACCAGTGAACCTGGACTAGCGGGCTCCTACAATGAGCAGTTCTTC.